The 6 T cell receptor beta chains below come from one sample, sequenced in a study of blood T cells in healthy people across ages. It was with a sample-barcoded 5' primer and a J-beta primer mix that a second PCR of about 6 to 12 cycles was run. MiXCR was run by TCRdb on the 5' RACE reads, yielding one entry per CDR3 protein. Of about 1.6 million distinct CDR3 sequences in the sample, about 35% are singletons; the top ten hold approximately 10%. Input material: blood. Receptors were obtained from a woman under 40 in good health.

This clonotype came up many times. The CDR3 loop reads CASGKDSYEQYF. The CDR3 DNA is TGTGCCAGCGGGAAGGACAGCTACGAGCAGTACTTC. This chain uses TRBV7-8 with TRBJ2-7; weak D call: TRBD1 (6 bases). CDR1 is SGHVS and CDR2 is FQNEAQ in the germline V gene. CDR3 length: 12 amino acids. V was clipped by 8 bases and J by 3 bases, with 11 bases between them.

The chain carries TRBV29-1 and TRBJ1-2; 9 nucleotides line up with TRBD1. Germline CDR1 and CDR2: SQVTM and ANQGSEA. This CDR3 has 14 residues. V lost 3 bases, J lost 8 bases, and 10 bases stayed unmatched. CDR3 in DNA: TGCAGCGTTGATTGGGTCGACAGGGGGAAAGGCTACACCTTC. Translation gives CSVDWVDRGKGYTF. Full variable domain (outside the CDR3, taken from reference TRBV29-1 and TRBJ1-2): SAVISQKPSRDICQRGTSLTIQCQVDSQVTMMFWYRQQPGQSLTLIATANQGSEATYESGFVIDKFPISRPNLTFSTLTVSNMSPEDSSIYLCSVDWVDRGKGYTFGSGTRLTVV.

The V call is TRBV20-1, the J call TRBJ1-5; 8 bases are shared with TRBD1. Germline CDR1 DFQATT, CDR2 SNEGSKA (reference sequence). This CDR3 region has 15 residues. The V segment lost 3 bases and the J segment 4 bases; nucleotides outside the gene matches: 8. The CDR3, as DNA: TGCAGTGCTAGCAGCCGGGACAGGTTGAATCAGCCCCAGCATTTT. As protein: CSASSRDRLNQPQHF.

V usage is TRBV20-1 and J usage is TRBJ2-5, with 11 bases aligning to TRBD2. CDR3 length: 16 amino acids. V trimming: 6 bases; J trimming: 2 bases; junction bases outside the gene matches: 11. Germline CDR1 is DFQATT and CDR2 is SNEGSKA (reference sequence). The CDR3 sequence is CSALPRLAGIQETQYF. CDR3 bases: TGCAGTGCGTTACCCCGACTAGCGGGGATACAAGAGACCCAGTACTTC.

The chain couples TRBV11-2 to TRBJ1-2; 7 bases fit TRBD1. V shed 5 bases, J shed 4 bases, and the junction held 7 bases outside the gene matches. Looked up from germline, CDR1 is SGHAT and CDR2 is FQNNGV. CDR3 length: 14 amino acids. CDR3 bases: TGTGCCAGCAGCCTTGGGGACAGCCTCTATGGCTACACCTTC. Translation: CASSLGDSLYGYTF.

This clonotype was picked up a small number of times. The V gene is TRBV2, the J gene TRBJ1-2; D is undetermined. Germline V lookup: CDR1 SNHLY, CDR2 FYNNEI. Trimming removed 4 bases from V and 8 bases from J, with 14 bases in between. The CDR3 covers 13 residues. CDR3 loop: CASSGAARTGYTF. The DNA of the CDR3 is TGTGCCAGCAGTGGGGCAGCCCGAACGGGCTACACCTTC.